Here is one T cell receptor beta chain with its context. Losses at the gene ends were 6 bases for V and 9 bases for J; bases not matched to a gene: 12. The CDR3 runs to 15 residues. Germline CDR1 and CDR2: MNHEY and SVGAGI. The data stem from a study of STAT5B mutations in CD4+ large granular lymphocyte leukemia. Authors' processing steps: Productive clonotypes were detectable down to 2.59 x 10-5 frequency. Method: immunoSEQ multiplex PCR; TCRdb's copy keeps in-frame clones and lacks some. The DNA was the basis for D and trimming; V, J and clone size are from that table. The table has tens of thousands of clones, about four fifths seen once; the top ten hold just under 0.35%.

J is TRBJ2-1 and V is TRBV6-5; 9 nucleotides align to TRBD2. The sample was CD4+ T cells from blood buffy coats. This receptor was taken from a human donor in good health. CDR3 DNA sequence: TGTGCCAGCAGCAGGCTAGCGGGAAGTGGGGGTGAGCAGTTCTTC. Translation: CASSRLAGSGGEQFF.